This T cell receptor beta chain was retrieved from a study of blood T cell repertoires in COVID-19 (dated by TCRdb to about 2020). Regarding the research as a whole: Samples from collaborators originated in the United States, Italy and Spain and spanned both the acute and convalescent phases of COVID-19. The material from the prospective study consisted of cDNA or gDNA derived from T cells, B-cell-depleted T cells, or PBMCs. The dataset comprised deeply sampled blood TCRbeta repertoires from subjects exposed to, actively infected with, or recovered from COVID-19. The repertoires were released in a freely available public database intended as a resource for research on the immune response to SARS-CoV-2. The samples were drawn from two sources: the first 160 participants of the ongoing ImmuneRACE study, and 950 to 1,500 subjects contributed by 6 global collaborators. A de-identified subject ID, COVID-19 status, age in years and sex were almost always included in the sample metadata. HLA class I and class II types, where available, came from metadata supplied by the sample provider rather than from assay-based typing.

What the research found in general, with its limitations: The amount of clinical and demographic metadata varied by source and participant and was provided uncurated.

TCRbeta CDR3 regions were amplified from genomic DNA by means of the immunoSEQ Assay, a bias-controlled multiplex PCR. The published analysis was carried out like this. The number of nucleated cells in each sample was estimated by amplification of reference gene primers within the assay. To quantify the absolute abundance of each unique TCRbeta CDR3 rearrangement, sequence reads were collapsed and filtered. For each sample, productive Simpson clonality was calculated as the square root of Simpson's diversity index across productive rearrangements. In TCRdb, the immuneACCESS table is reduced to in-frame sequences with V and J assigned. These tables do not hold every clone; where another copy was compared, an unresolved V gene accounts for under half, and the others remain unexplained. Clone size and V and J calls were adopted from that table, with D and trimming inferred from the DNA. This sample comprises some 150,000 clones, roughly 87% of them detected only once. 1.5% to 2% of the sample is taken by the ten largest.

V is trimmed back by 2 bases and J by 0 bases, and the junction contains 4 bases that no gene match accounts for. CDR3 length: 16 amino acids, cysteine to phenylalanine. CDR3 DNA only is kept here, 48 bases in frame from base 1. CDR1 and CDR2, per the germline V gene (reference sequence), are MNHNY and SVGAGI. Whole blood was collected in K2EDTA tubes by collaborating institutions according to the institutions' own protocols. For TCRbeta analysis, collaborator samples were shipped as frozen whole blood, as isolated PBMCs, or as DNA extracted from either sample type. As for this clone: It lacks a known antigen. Within one base of it there is no much larger clone, and no base qualities were kept.

The chain employs TRBV6-6 and TRBJ1-3; TRBD1 aligns with 7 central bases. The sample taken for sequencing was peripheral blood. The TCR sequence derives from a human donor in a cohort sampled during active COVID-19. For the CDR3, the sequence is CASSYGQVHSGNTIYF. The sequenced DNA: TGTGCCAGCAGTTACGGACAGGTCCACTCTGGAAACACCATATATTTT.